The 15 T cell receptor beta chains in this list originate from one sample, sequenced in a study of OX40 agonist ivuxolimab in advanced cancers. Using immunoSEQ multiplex PCR, the repertoire was profiled, and TCRdb retains in-frame clones only, with some absent. The sample shows about 69,000 clones, roughly 84% of them seen only once. The material sequenced was CD4+ or CD8+ T cells sorted from blood, taken in a trial of the OX40 agonist ivuxolimab. These receptors were collected from an adult with an advanced solid tumor such as melanoma, head and neck, liver or kidney cancer.

The V gene is TRBV27, the J gene TRBJ1-5, with 10 bases identical to TRBD1. Looked up from germline, CDR1 is MNHEY and CDR2 is SMNVEV (reference sequence). The CDR3 is 14 residues long. V shed 7 bases and J 8 bases; nucleotides not matched to a gene: 8. Here the CDR3 reads CASKGQGVTEPQHF. The CDR3, as DNA: TGTGCCAGCAAAGGACAGGGGGTGACGGAGCCCCAGCATTTT.

The CDR3 DNA is TGTGCCAGCAGCTTAAGGGAAGGTACGGCCCAGCATTTT. Amino acids: CASSLREGTAQHF. The genes are TRBV13 and TRBJ1-5, with unresolved D. The CDR3 is 13 amino acids. The V gene lost 2 bases and the J gene lost 11 bases, with 13 bases spanning the gap. Germline lookup yields CDR1 PRHDT and CDR2 FYEKMQ (reference sequence).

The chain recombines TRBV19 with TRBJ1-2; possible D gene TRBD1, 5 bases. The CDR3 length is 14 residues. V shed 7 bases and J shed 1 base, with 13 bases lying between them. Germline CDR1 LNHDA, CDR2 SQIVND (reference sequence). This chain's CDR3 is CASTAGPYNYGYTF. The CDR3 DNA reads TGTGCCAGTACAGCAGGGCCCTATAACTATGGCTACACCTTC.

The J gene is TRBJ2-6, the V gene TRBV10-3; no definite D call. CDR1 ENHRY and CDR2 SYGVKD come from the germline V gene. Trimming took off 3 bases at V and 0 bases at J, with 15 bases between the two ends. The CDR3 totals 18 residues. The CDR3: CAISESLVPRSGANVLTF. The CDR3 coding sequence is TGTGCCATCAGTGAATCTTTGGTGCCCCGCTCTGGGGCCAACGTCCTGACTTTC.

The chain carries TRBV2 and TRBJ2-2; D unclear. Germline CDR1 SNHLY, CDR2 FYNNEI. CDR3 length equals 13 residues. V lost 7 bases, J lost 7 bases, and 13 bases lay in between. The CDR3 DNA is TGTGCCAGCAAGTTAGCCTACTACGGGGAGCTGTTTTTT. Translated, it gives CASKLAYYGELFF.

This chain links TRBV6-5 with TRBJ2-4; the D gene could be TRBD1 or TRBD2 (5 bases each). Trimming removed 2 bases from V and 1 base from J, with 9 bases in between. Germline CDR1 MNHEY, CDR2 SVGAGI. The CDR3 covers 15 residues. The CDR3 coding sequence is TGTGCCAGCAGTTACGGGGGTTGGGCCAAAAACATTCAGTACTTC. This codes for CASSYGGWAKNIQYF.

The rearrangement links TRBV5-1 to TRBJ2-1; D is unresolved. CDR1 is SGHRS, CDR2 YFSETQ, per germline. The germline V and J ends were trimmed by 6 bases and 0 bases, with 13 bases remaining between them. This CDR3 is 15 amino acids long. The CDR3 here is CASITGPASYNEQFF. In nucleotides, the CDR3 is TGCGCCAGCATCACCGGCCCTGCCTCCTACAATGAGCAGTTCTTC.

There are a few counts of this clone. The chain's CDR3 is CASSTSANTGELFF. CDR3 sequence (DNA): TGTGCCAGCAGTACCAGTGCGAACACCGGGGAGCTGTTTTTT. The chain recombines TRBV25-1 with TRBJ2-2; no clear D. The CDR3 is 14 amino acids. The V and J ends lost 5 bases and 0 bases respectively, with 7 bases between them. CDR1 MGHDK and CDR2 SYGVNS come from the germline V gene.

In its sample, this clone was seen a few times. The gene calls are TRBV4-2 and TRBJ1-2, with D unresolved. From germline, CDR1 is LGHNA and CDR2 YNFKEQ. The CDR3 consists of 15 residues. V gave up 0 bases and J gave up 8 bases, with 16 bases separating them. CDR3 sequence reads: CASSQDLYGSRGYTF. CDR3 coding DNA: TGTGCCAGCAGCCAAGATCTGTATGGGTCACGGGGCTACACCTTC.

This clone was detected once. V gene TRBV6-6 combines with J gene TRBJ2-1, with D perhaps being TRBD1 or TRBD2 (5 bases each). Trimming stripped 6 bases from V and 0 bases from J, with 12 bases between. Germline-derived CDR1 and CDR2 are MNHNY and SVGAGI (reference sequence). The CDR3 consists of 15 residues. The CDR3 DNA is TGTGCCAGCAGCACCGGGACGGGCTCCTACAATGAGCAGTTCTTC. Translated: CASSTGTGSYNEQFF.

The V call is TRBV4-3, the J call TRBJ1-5; TRBD1 is a possible D gene (5 bases). Trimming stripped 0 bases from V and 2 bases from J, with 11 bases between. The CDR3 covers 16 residues. CDR1 and CDR2 (germline): LGHNA, YSLEER. Here the CDR3 reads CASSQDLGTRNQPQHF. For the CDR3, the DNA is TGCGCCAGCAGCCAAGATCTCGGGACGCGCAATCAGCCCCAGCATTTT.

The rearrangement links TRBV6-6 to TRBJ2-3; D possibly uses TRBD1 or TRBD2 (5 bases each). V lost 9 bases and J lost 5, with 21 bases in between. CDR3 length equals 15 residues. CDR1 MNHNY and CDR2 SVGAGI come from the germline V gene (reference sequence). The CDR3 here is CASYSGTKHRDTQYF. For the CDR3, the DNA is TGTGCCAGTTACTCCGGGACGAAACATCGAGATACGCAGTATTTT.

V is TRBV2 and J is TRBJ2-4; perhaps TRBD2 as D (6 bases). The CDR3 is made up of 14 amino acids. Germline-derived CDR1 and CDR2 are SNHLY and FYNNEI. V was pared by 4 bases and J by 8 bases, with 15 bases between. CDR3 sequence reads: CASSGRGGVDIQYF. The CDR3 region has the DNA TGTGCCAGCAGTGGTCGGGGCGGGGTGGACATTCAGTACTTC.

This sequence joins TRBV7-2 and TRBJ1-1, with 7 bases aligning to TRBD1. The CDR3 runs to 14 residues. Germline loops: CDR1 SGHTA, CDR2 FQGNSA. The junction had 8 bases not matched to a gene; V was cut back by 5 bases and J by 5 bases. CDR3 DNA: TGTGCCAGCAGCGCCTTCACAGGGGAAACTGAAGCTTTCTTT. It is translated as CASSAFTGETEAFF.

The chain combines TRBV6-5 with TRBJ2-5, with 9 bases lining up with TRBD1. The germline CDR1 and CDR2 sequences are MNHEY and SVGAGI. This CDR3 comprises 15 residues. V trimming: 2 bases; J trimming: 5 bases; junction bases outside the gene matches: 6. The chain's CDR3 is CASSYPGQGRETQYF. CDR3 sequence (DNA): TGTGCCAGCAGTTACCCGGGACAGGGCAGGGAGACCCAGTACTTC.